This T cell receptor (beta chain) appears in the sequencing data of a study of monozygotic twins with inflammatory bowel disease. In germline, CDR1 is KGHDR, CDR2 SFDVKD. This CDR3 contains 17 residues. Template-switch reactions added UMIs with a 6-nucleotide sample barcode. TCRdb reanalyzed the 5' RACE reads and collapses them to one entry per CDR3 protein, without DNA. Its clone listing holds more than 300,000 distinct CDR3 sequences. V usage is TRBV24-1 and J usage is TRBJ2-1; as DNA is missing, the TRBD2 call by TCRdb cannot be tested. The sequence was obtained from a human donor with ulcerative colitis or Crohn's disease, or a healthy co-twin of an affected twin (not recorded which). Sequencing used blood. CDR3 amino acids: CATSEQGRGAAYNEQFF.